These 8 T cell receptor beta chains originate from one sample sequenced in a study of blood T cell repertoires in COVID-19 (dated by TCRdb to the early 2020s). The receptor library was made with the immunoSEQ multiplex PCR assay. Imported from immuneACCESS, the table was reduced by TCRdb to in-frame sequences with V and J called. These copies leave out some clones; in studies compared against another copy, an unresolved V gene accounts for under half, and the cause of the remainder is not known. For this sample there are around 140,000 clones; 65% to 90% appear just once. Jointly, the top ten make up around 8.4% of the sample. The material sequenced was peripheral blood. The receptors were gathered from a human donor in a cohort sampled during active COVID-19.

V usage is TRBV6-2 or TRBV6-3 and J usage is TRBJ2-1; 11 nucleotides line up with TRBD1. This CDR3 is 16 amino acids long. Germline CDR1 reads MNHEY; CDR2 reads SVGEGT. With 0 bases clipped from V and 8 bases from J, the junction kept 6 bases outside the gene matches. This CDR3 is CASSYSGTGGYDEQFF. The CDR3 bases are TGTGCCAGCAGTTACTCCGGGACAGGGGGTTACGATGAGCAGTTCTTC.

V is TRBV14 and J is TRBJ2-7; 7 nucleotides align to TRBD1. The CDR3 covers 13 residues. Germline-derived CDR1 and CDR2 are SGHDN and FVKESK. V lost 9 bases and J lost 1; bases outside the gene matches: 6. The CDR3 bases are TGTGCCAGTTCCGGGACAGTATCCTACGAGCAGTACTTC. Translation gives CASSGTVSYEQYF.

DNA of the CDR3: TGTGCCAGCAGTAAACCGACAGGGGTGCTTGGCTATGGCTACACCTTC. Amino acids: CASSKPTGVLGYGYTF. This chain uses TRBV2 with TRBJ1-2; 8 bases are shared with TRBD1. J lost 4 bases, V lost 5 bases, and 12 bases had no gene match. The CDR3 runs to 16 residues. The germline V gene has CDR1 SNHLY and CDR2 FYNNEI.

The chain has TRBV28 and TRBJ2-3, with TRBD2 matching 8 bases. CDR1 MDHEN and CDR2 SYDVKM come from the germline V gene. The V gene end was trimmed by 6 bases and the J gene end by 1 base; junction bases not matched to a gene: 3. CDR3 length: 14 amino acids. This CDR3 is CASRLLAGTDTQYF. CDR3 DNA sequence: TGTGCCAGCAGGTTACTAGCGGGCACAGATACGCAGTATTTT.

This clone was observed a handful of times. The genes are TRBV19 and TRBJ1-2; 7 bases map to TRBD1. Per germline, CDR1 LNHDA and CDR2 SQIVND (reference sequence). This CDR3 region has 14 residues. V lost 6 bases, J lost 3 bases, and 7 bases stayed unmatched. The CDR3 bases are TGTGCCAGTAGGAAGACAGGGTACGACTATGGCTACACCTTC. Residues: CASRKTGYDYGYTF.

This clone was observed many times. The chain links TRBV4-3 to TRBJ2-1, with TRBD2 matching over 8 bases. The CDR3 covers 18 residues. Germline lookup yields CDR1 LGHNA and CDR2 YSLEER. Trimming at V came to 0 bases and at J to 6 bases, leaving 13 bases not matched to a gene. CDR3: CASSQDGYREGRGNEQFF. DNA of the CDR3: TGCGCCAGCAGCCAAGATGGATACCGGGAGGGCCGAGGCAATGAGCAGTTCTTC.

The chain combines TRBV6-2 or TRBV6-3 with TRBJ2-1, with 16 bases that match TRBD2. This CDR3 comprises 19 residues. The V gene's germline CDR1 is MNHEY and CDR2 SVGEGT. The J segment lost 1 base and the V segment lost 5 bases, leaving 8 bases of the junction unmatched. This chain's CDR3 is CASSGPGLAGGRSYNEQFF. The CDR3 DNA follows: TGTGCCAGCAGTGGACCGGGACTAGCGGGAGGGAGGTCCTACAATGAGCAGTTCTTC.

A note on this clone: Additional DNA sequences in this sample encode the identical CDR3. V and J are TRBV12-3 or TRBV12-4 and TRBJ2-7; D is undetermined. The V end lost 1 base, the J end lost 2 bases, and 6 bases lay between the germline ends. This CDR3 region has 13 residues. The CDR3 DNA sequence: TGTGCCAGCAGTTTAGGTCTAGCCTACGAGCAGTACTTC. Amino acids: CASSLGLAYEQYF.